Listed here are 17 T cell receptor beta chains from one sample, sequenced in a study of post-analysis software for immune sequencing data. Study results and limitations: TRBV segments more frequent in patients than in controls numbered roughly 5 and included TRBV5-6, TRBV5-1 and TRBV20-1.

Antigens of these TCRs are unknown. Presence of unique molecular identifiers characterized the TCR beta cDNA libraries. TCRdb ran MiXCR on the PCR reads and lists one entry per CDR3 protein. The sample shows about 820,000 distinct CDR3 sequences, approximately 57% of them seen only once. Sequences were obtained from blood. These receptors originate from a girl aged 10-17 years with multiple sclerosis.

The CDR3 here is CASSLFGLAGGGEQFF. In DNA, the CDR3 is TGTGCCAGCAGTTTATTCGGACTAGCGGGAGGTGGTGAGCAGTTCTTC. This sequence joins TRBV27 and TRBJ2-1; TRBD2 aligns across 14 bases. Germline V CDR1 and CDR2: MNHEY, SMNVEV (reference sequence). The V segment lost 1 base and the J segment 9 bases; nucleotides outside the gene matches: 5. The CDR3 is 16 residues long.

The genes are TRBV11-2 and TRBJ1-2; perhaps TRBD1 as D (5 bases). Germline CDR1 reads SGHAT; CDR2 reads FQNNGV. This CDR3 region has 14 residues. Between the trimmed V and J ends, which lost 4 bases and 5 bases, there was a span of 14 bases. In nucleotides, the CDR3 is TGTGCCAGCAGCTCATATCAGGGTGTTTATGGCTACACCTTC. Protein: CASSSYQGVYGYTF. Full variable domain (rest looked up from reference TRBV11-2 and TRBJ1-2): EAGVAQSPRYKIIEKRQSVAFWCNPISGHATLYWYQQILGQGPKLLIQFQNNGVVDDSQLPKDRFSAERLKGVDSTLKIQPAKLEDSAVYLCASSSYQGVYGYTFGSGTRLTVV.

This clonotype was seen more than once but under ten times. The V and J genes are TRBV29-1 and TRBJ2-1; no reliable D call. Germline values: CDR1 SQVTM, CDR2 ANQGSEA. V lost 7 bases, J lost 9 bases, and 10 bases lay in between. The CDR3 length is 10 residues. CDR3 coding DNA: TGCAGCGCAATGTTGAGTGAGCAGTTCTTC. It is translated as CSAMLSEQFF.

J is TRBJ2-1 and V is TRBV20-1, with D hard to call. The V gene lost 2 bases and the J gene lost 6 bases, with 8 bases spanning the gap. CDR3 length: 12 residues. The germline CDR1 and CDR2 sequences are DFQATT and SNEGSKA (reference sequence). The chain's CDR3 is CSARPPSNEQFF. Written as DNA, the CDR3 is TGCAGTGCTAGACCCCCGTCCAATGAGCAGTTCTTC.

The V and J genes are TRBV30 and TRBJ2-4, with D perhaps matching TRBD2 (6 bases). The better agreement between TRBJ2-5 and the DNA end casts doubt on the J call. This CDR3 is 14 amino acids long. Germline CDR1 GTSNPN, CDR2 SVGIG (reference sequence). The CDR3 protein is CAWSGVVLAETQYF. The CDR3 region has the DNA TGTGCCTGGAGTGGTGTTGTACTAGCTGAGACCCAGTACTTC.

This clonotype showed up just a few times. The chain has TRBV3-1 and TRBJ2-5, with 14 bases that match TRBD2. V lost 1 base and J lost 4; bases outside the gene matches: 2. CDR3 length: 16 amino acids. Germline V lookup: CDR1 LGHDT, CDR2 YNNKEL (reference sequence). Here the CDR3 reads CASSQGGLAGAETQYF. The CDR3 coding sequence is TGTGCCAGCAGCCAAGGGGGACTAGCGGGAGCAGAGACCCAGTACTTC.

The chain employs TRBV7-2 and TRBJ1-2, with a tentative D call TRBD1 (5 bases). The V and J ends lost 5 bases and 6 bases respectively, with 13 bases between them. This CDR3 spans 13 amino acids. Germline V gene data show CDR1 as SGHTA and CDR2 as FQGNSA. The CDR3 protein is CASSRDRPHGYTF. The CDR3 bases are TGTGCCAGCAGCCGAGACAGACCACATGGCTACACCTTC.

V and J are TRBV20-1 and TRBJ2-5; 8 nucleotides agree with TRBD2. Judging by the DNA end, TRBJ2-7 fits better; the J call may be wrong. The CDR3 has 12 amino acids. CDR1 is DFQATT, CDR2 SNEGSKA, per germline (reference sequence). CDR3 region: CSANGLASEQYF. In nucleotides, the CDR3 is TGCAGTGCTAACGGACTAGCCAGCGAGCAGTACTTC.

The sample holds a few counts of this clonotype. J is TRBJ2-5 and V is TRBV6-1, with TRBD2 as a possible D gene (6 bases). Germline assignment: CDR1 MNHNS and CDR2 SASEGT. This CDR3 region has 15 residues. V lost 8 bases, J lost 2 bases, and 18 bases lay in between. In DNA form, the CDR3 reads TGTGCCAGCCGGCGGAGGGAGAGAGGGCAAGAGACCCAGTACTTC. As protein: CASRRRERGQETQYF.

The chain links TRBV24-1 to TRBJ2-3, with unresolved D. This CDR3 has 13 residues. Germline CDR1 reads KGHDR; CDR2 reads SFDVKD. Trimming cost V 4 bases and J 2 bases, with 6 bases left between them. CDR3 coding DNA: TGTGCCACCAGTGACCGGCTCACAGATACGCAGTATTTT. This translates into CATSDRLTDTQYF.

This clonotype was found a few times. CDR3 amino acids: CASSLEPGNYGYTF. CDR3 nucleotide sequence: TGTGCCAGCAGCTTAGAACCAGGAAACTATGGCTACACCTTC. The rearrangement uses TRBV7-6 and TRBJ1-2; D ambiguous. Germline CDR1 reads SGHVS; CDR2 reads FNYEAQ. The CDR3 extends over 14 amino acids. Deletions cut 1 base from V and 2 bases from J, with 8 bases between.

The rearrangement joins TRBV25-1 to TRBJ2-1, with 9 bases fitting TRBD2. This CDR3 is 16 amino acids long. Germline CDR1 is MGHDK and CDR2 is SYGVNS. After removal of 2 bases from V and 10 bases from J, the junction contained 12 bases not matched to a gene. DNA of the CDR3: TGTGCCAGCAGTGAACCCCTCCTAGCGGGGTCGGGGGAGCAGTTCTTC. Translated, it gives CASSEPLLAGSGEQFF. The whole variable domain, filled in from reference TRBV25-1 and TRBJ2-1, reads EADIYQTPRYLVIGTGKKITLECSQTMGHDKMYWYQQDPGMELHLIHYSYGVNSTEKGDLSSESTVSRIRTEHFPLTLESARPSHTSQYLCASSEPLLAGSGEQFFGPGTRLTVL.

The CDR3 region has the DNA TGTGCCAGCAGTTTCCAGGGGTGGGCAAATAGCAATCAGCCCCAGCATTTT. This codes for CASSFQGWANSNQPQHF. V usage is TRBV27 and J usage is TRBJ1-5; weak D call: TRBD1 (6 bases). The CDR3 runs to 17 residues. Germline loops: CDR1 MNHEY, CDR2 SMNVEV (reference sequence). V lost 3 bases and J lost 0, with 15 bases in between.

This clonotype has only a few counts. The junction and the germline gene differ at one end; a read error may be behind it. The genes are TRBV10-3 and TRBJ2-5, with 8 bases aligning to TRBD2. Germline V lookup: CDR1 ENHRY, CDR2 SYGVKD. The CDR3 consists of 14 residues. The CDR3, as DNA: TGTGCCAGCAGTAGCGGGGTTGGGGAAGAGACCCAGTACTTC. Translation gives CASSSGVGEETQYF.

This clonotype came up many times. Mismatch with germline at one junction end may stem from a read error. The J gene is TRBJ2-5, the V gene TRBV12-3 or TRBV12-4, with 14 bases matching TRBD2. The CDR3 covers 15 residues. The CDR3 is CASSLGLAGVETQYF. CDR3 DNA sequence: TGCGCCAGCAGCTTGGGACTAGCGGGAGTGGAGACCCAGTACTTC.

The chain uses TRBV4-1 and TRBJ2-2; 13 bases map to TRBD2. J lost 4 bases, V lost 3 bases, and 5 bases had no gene match. The CDR3 covers 17 residues. The germline gives CDR1 MGHRA, CDR2 YSYEKL. CDR3 nucleotides: TGCGCCAGCAGCCAGACTAGCGGGAGGATGGGCACCGGGGAGCTGTTTTTT. It is translated as CASSQTSGRMGTGELFF.

The table lists this clonotype with a few counts. CDR3 in amino acids: CASSLTKLGWGQGGGETQYF. CDR3 bases: TGCGCCAGCAGCTTGACCAAACTCGGTTGGGGACAGGGTGGAGGAGAGACCCAGTACTTC. The V gene is TRBV5-1, the J gene TRBJ2-5; 9 bases line up with TRBD1. J was trimmed by 4 bases and V by 1 base; bases with no gene match: 20. CDR1 and CDR2 from the germline V gene are SGHRS and YFSETQ. The CDR3 covers 20 residues.